This T cell receptor beta chain was retrieved from a study of blood T cell repertoires in COVID-19. CDR1 and CDR2 (germline): SNHLY, FYNNEI. V lost 6 bases to trimming and J lost 2 bases, with 15 bases between them. The CDR3 covers 15 residues. Sequencing used immunoSEQ multiplex PCR; TCRdb keeps in-frame clones, though not all of them. The sample contains 150,000 to 200,000 clones, about 88% of which appear only once. This TCR came from a woman aged 50 to 60 who had recovered from COVID-19. Material for sequencing was PBMCs or T cells enriched from blood (not recorded which). This sequence joins TRBV2 and TRBJ2-3; D not certain. The CDR3 reads CASRMTRLTTDTQYF. The DNA of the CDR3 is TGTGCCAGCAGAATGACCCGACTCACCACAGATACGCAGTATTTT.